This T cell receptor (beta chain) stems from a study of shared clonotypes between healthy human individuals. Study in general: The plates for each donor numbered three CD4 naive, three CD4 memory, two CD8 naive and one CD8 memory. Points from the study as a whole: Non-shared clonotypes displayed generation probabilities falling below those of clonotypes present in all four donors. Some naive CD4 clonotypes, 4.5% to 5.5%, turned up in common across a handful of donors.

For this clone: What it binds is unknown. Other DNA sequences from this sample encode an identical CDR3 as well.

Assay: immunoSEQ multiplex PCR; the TCRdb copy retains only in-frame clones and omits some. The sample includes more than 2,000,000 clones, over 85% of them seen just once. Trimming left V 2 bases short and J 5 bases short, with 10 bases between. CDR1 is SGDLS, CDR2 YYNGEE, per germline. This CDR3 contains 13 residues. The TCR comes from a man between 18 and 35 years old in good health. Some clones in this sample may be carry-over from other donors' samples. This chain links TRBV9 with TRBJ2-5; weak D call: TRBD2 (6 bases). The sequenced sample consisted of naive CD4+ T cells from PBMCs. Subset defined: CD45RA+ positively selected. This CDR3 reads CASSVGLAETQYF. In DNA, the CDR3 is TGTGCCAGCAGCGTGGGGCTAGCGGAGACCCAGTACTTC.